This note documents a single T cell receptor beta chain sequence. The source of the sample is a study of blood T cell repertoires in COVID-19. The method was immunoSEQ multiplex PCR; TCRdb's version includes in-frame clones alone and lacks a portion of them. The table records a few hundred thousand clones, 80% to 90% of them present only once. Germline CDR1 SGHRS, CDR2 YFSETQ. The CDR3 loop spans 15 amino acids. V was clipped by 1 base and J by 3 bases, with 13 bases between them. The receptor comes from a woman between 50 and 59 years old who had recovered from COVID-19. Sequenced material: PBMCs or T cells enriched from blood (not recorded which). The V call is TRBV5-1, the J call TRBJ2-5; D is ambiguous. CDR3 sequence reads: CASSLISLGEETQYF. DNA of the CDR3: TGCGCCAGCAGCTTGATAAGCCTAGGTGAAGAGACCCAGTACTTC.